One TCR beta chain is described in this entry. The data derive from a study of blood T cell repertoires in COVID-19. On the study more broadly: The United States, Italy and Spain provided the acute and convalescent COVID-19 samples.

The CDR3 runs 18 residues. Trimming took 0 bases from V and 1 from J; bases not matched to a gene: 7. Only in-frame clones appear in the TCRdb table, and some are missing; sequencing was by immunoSEQ multiplex PCR. The table includes 100,000 to 150,000 clones, over 75% detected once. The material sequenced was peripheral blood. The chain is built from TRBV23-1 and TRBJ1-3; 9 bases line up with TRBD1. TRBV23-1 carries the ORF label, with uncertain function. The origin of this receptor is a man at least 80 years old with active or convalescent COVID-19. CDR3: CASSQSHPGQGSGNTIYF. CDR3 DNA sequence: TGCGCCAGCAGTCAATCCCACCCGGGACAGGGATCTGGAAACACCATATATTTT.